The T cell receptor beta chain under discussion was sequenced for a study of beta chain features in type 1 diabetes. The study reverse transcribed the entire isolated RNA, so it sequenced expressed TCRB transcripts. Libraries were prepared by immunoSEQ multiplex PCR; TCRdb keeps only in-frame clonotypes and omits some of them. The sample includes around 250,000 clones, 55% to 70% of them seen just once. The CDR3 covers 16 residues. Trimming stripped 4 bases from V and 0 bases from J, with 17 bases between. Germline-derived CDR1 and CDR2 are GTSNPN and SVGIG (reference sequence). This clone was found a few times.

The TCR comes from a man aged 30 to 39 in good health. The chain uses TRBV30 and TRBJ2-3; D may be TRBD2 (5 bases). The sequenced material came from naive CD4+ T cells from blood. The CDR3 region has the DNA TGTGCCTGGAATCGAGGGCAACGACCTAGCACAGATACGCAGTATTTT. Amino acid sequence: CAWNRGQRPSTDTQYF.